Sequencing of this T cell receptor (beta chain) was carried out in a study of OX40 agonist ivuxolimab in advanced cancers. Measured with immunoSEQ multiplex PCR; TCRdb has only the in-frame clones, and not every one. The profile covers about 76,000 clones, with 85% to 90% appearing a single time and 2.5% to 3% taken by the ten largest. Trimming pared 5 bases from V and 4 bases from J, leaving 14 bases between. Germline lookup yields CDR1 MNHNS and CDR2 SASEGT. This CDR3 comprises 14 residues. On cycle 4 day 1 and cycle 7 day 1, as well as at baseline, blood was sampled. The study's findings and limits: Clonal expansion by week 6 occurred in CD4+ and CD8+ blood T cells (at 0.1 to 3.0 mg/kg). Certain nonresponders additionally had low normalized T-cell clonal expansion.

This clone showed up just once. Its specificity is not known. This receptor was identified in an adult with an advanced solid tumor such as melanoma, head and neck, liver or kidney cancer. This chain links TRBV6-1 with TRBJ1-1; TRBD1 might be the D (6 bases). The sample in question was CD4+ or CD8+ T cells sorted from blood, obtained in a trial of the OX40 agonist ivuxolimab. The CDR3 region has the DNA TGTGCCAGCAGTCCACGACAGGTGGGCACTGAAGCTTTCTTT. This sequence encodes CASSPRQVGTEAFF.